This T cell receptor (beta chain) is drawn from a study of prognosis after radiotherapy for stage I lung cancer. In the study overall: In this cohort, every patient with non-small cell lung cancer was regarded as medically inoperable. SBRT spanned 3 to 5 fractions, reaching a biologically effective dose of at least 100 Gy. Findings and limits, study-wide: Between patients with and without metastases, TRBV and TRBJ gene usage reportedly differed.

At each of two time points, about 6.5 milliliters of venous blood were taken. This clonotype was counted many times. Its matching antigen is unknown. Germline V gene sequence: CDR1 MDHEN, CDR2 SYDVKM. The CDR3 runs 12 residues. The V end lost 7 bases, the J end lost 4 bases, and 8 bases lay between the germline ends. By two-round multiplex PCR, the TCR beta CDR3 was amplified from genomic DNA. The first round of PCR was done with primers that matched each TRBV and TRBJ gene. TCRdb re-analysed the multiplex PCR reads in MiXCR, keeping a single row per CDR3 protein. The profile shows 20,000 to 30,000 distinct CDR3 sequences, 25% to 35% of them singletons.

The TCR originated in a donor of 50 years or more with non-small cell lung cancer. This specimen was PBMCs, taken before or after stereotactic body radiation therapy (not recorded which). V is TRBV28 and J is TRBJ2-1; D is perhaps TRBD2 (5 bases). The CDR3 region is CASTGNYNEQFF. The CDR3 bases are TGTGCCAGCACCGGGAATTACAATGAGCAGTTCTTC.